The clone carrying this T cell receptor beta chain has a single count. Its cognate antigen is unknown. Unstimulated Tregs (CD4+CD25+CD127-) and CD4+CD25- non-Tregs were sorted from PBMCs. These data originate in a study of Tregs in tolerant kidney transplant recipients. Method: immunoSEQ multiplex PCR; TCRdb's copy keeps in-frame clones and lacks some. The sample lists 240,000 or so clones, 65% to 85% occurring once. Study-wide results and caveats: Biological reproducibility was not directly addressed in this study.

This CDR3 comprises 15 residues. Germline V gene data show CDR1 as MNHNS and CDR2 as SASEGT. Trimming pared 5 bases from V and 4 bases from J, leaving 15 bases between. The sequence was collected from a human donor in good health. The genes are TRBV6-1 and TRBJ1-5; D may be TRBD1 (5 bases). The sequencing sample was made of CD4+ T cells from blood. The CDR3 protein is CASSPRGRFNQPQHF. As DNA, the CDR3 is TGTGCCAGCAGTCCTAGGGGACGGTTTAATCAGCCCCAGCATTTT.